This T cell receptor beta chain was observed in a study of cytomegalovirus exposure and HLA in healthy donors. Study-level results: The majority of TCR sequences were rare, yet some public TCRs appeared in many donors.

CDR1 is ENHRY and CDR2 is SYGVKD in the germline V gene. V lost 0 bases and J lost 3, with 15 bases in between. The CDR3 length is 16 residues. With regard to this clone: Its antigen is unidentified.

The PCR made use of 60 Vbeta and 13 Jbeta primers. The assay was immunoSEQ multiplex PCR, and TCRdb's table has in-frame clones only and misses some. The sample carries some 200,000 clones, 75% to 90% recorded once. The TCR was taken from a woman between 40 and 50 years old in good health and CMV-seronegative. V and J are TRBV10-3 and TRBJ2-7; D might be TRBD1 (5 bases). The sequencing sample was made of PBMCs. The CDR3 spells CAISESQGSGNYEQYF. The CDR3 nucleotides are TGTGCCATCAGTGAGTCGCAGGGTTCTGGGAACTACGAGCAGTACTTC.